Presented here are 23 T cell receptor beta chains from one specimen sequenced in a study of beta chain features in type 1 diabetes. Overall study findings and caveats: Among patients with Type 1 diabetes, TCRB CDR3s were moderately but significantly shorter in every one of the four CD4+ subsets.

Of the isolated RNA, all was reverse transcribed, and so the sequenced material was expressed TCRB transcripts. Only in-frame clones appear in the TCRdb table, and some are missing; sequencing was by immunoSEQ multiplex PCR. The sample records hundreds of thousands of clones, 13% being singletons. Antigens for these TCRs are unknown. The sequenced sample was naive CD4+ T cells from blood. The receptors were gathered from a man aged 18 to 29 with type 1 diabetes.

V gene TRBV29-1 combines with J gene TRBJ1-2, with 8 positions matching TRBD1. CDR1 is SQVTM, CDR2 ANQGSEA, per germline. The CDR3 is made up of 12 amino acids. V shed 7 bases and J 6 bases; nucleotides not matched to a gene: 7. The CDR3 DNA follows: TGCAGCGCCCAGGGGGCGCAAAATGGCTACACCTTC. Protein sequence: CSAQGAQNGYTF.

There are a few counts of this clone. The rearrangement joins TRBV6-5 to TRBJ1-6, with D maybe TRBD1 (5 bases). V dropped 5 bases and J dropped 7 bases, with 15 bases sitting between them. The germline V gene encodes CDR1 MNHEY and CDR2 SVGAGI. The CDR3 length is 15 residues. Here the CDR3 reads CASSKLTVSNSPLHF. In nucleotides, the CDR3 is TGTGCCAGCAGTAAATTGACAGTCAGCAATTCACCCCTCCACTTT.

To note about this clone: One junction end does not reproduce the germline sequence, and a read error may be involved. The rearrangement joins TRBV7-7 to TRBJ2-1; TRBD1 matches 9 bases. Germline V gene lookup returns CDR1 SSHAT and CDR2 FNYEAQ (reference sequence). The CDR3 totals 14 residues. The DNA of the CDR3 is TGTGCTAGCAGCCCACGGGACAGGGCGAATGAGCAGTTCTTC. Residues: CASSPRDRANEQFF.

This sequence joins TRBV4-1 and TRBJ2-1; 10 positions agree with TRBD2. The V segment lost 2 bases and the J segment 5 bases; nucleotides outside the gene matches: 3. The CDR3 loop spans 15 amino acids. Looked up from germline, CDR1 is MGHRA and CDR2 is YSYEKL. CDR3: CASSQLAGVNNEQFF. DNA for the CDR3: TGCGCCAGCAGCCAACTAGCGGGGGTAAACAATGAGCAGTTCTTC.

This clone was seen a handful of times. The rearrangement uses TRBV7-6 and TRBJ2-1; 12 bases map to TRBD2. After removal of 2 bases from V and 8 bases from J, the junction contained 10 bases not matched to a gene. The CDR3 sequence is 17 residues long. The germline gives CDR1 SGHVS, CDR2 FNYEAQ. The CDR3 loop reads CASSLPNTSGGIHEQFF. CDR3 DNA: TGTGCCAGCAGCTTACCGAACACTAGCGGGGGGATACATGAGCAGTTCTTC.

For this clone: Additional DNA sequences in this sample encode the identical CDR3. The J gene is TRBJ1-2, the V gene TRBV6-1; D gene ambiguous. Trimming pared 0 bases from V and 4 bases from J, leaving 3 bases between. Per the germline V gene, CDR1 is MNHNS and CDR2 is SASEGT. The CDR3 totals 12 residues. The CDR3 spells CASSEAGYGYTF. CDR3 DNA sequence: TGTGCCAGCAGTGAAGCGGGCTATGGCTACACCTTC.

This clone has only a few counts. This rearrangement joins TRBV12-5 to TRBJ2-5, with TRBD1 matching over 7 bases. With 7 bases clipped from V and 4 bases from J, the junction kept 6 bases outside the gene matches. The germline V gene has CDR1 LGHNT and CDR2 FRNRAP. The CDR3 sequence is 13 residues long. CDR3 nucleotides: TGTGCTAGTGCCCAGCAGGGGGTAGAGACCCAGTACTTC. Translating gives CASAQQGVETQYF.

This clone has a handful of counts. The chain recombines TRBV4-2 with TRBJ2-1, with 7 bases identical to TRBD2. From germline, CDR1 is LGHNA and CDR2 YNFKEQ. This CDR3 is 19 amino acids long. Trimming removed 0 bases from V and 4 bases from J; junction bases left unmatched: 15. The CDR3 spells CASSQEWGRASGDYNEQFF. Here the CDR3 DNA reads TGTGCCAGCAGCCAAGAGTGGGGTCGTGCAAGCGGGGATTACAATGAGCAGTTCTTC.

This clone turned up a few times. The J gene is TRBJ2-1, the V gene TRBV2; TRBD2 is a possible D gene (5 bases). This CDR3 spans 13 amino acids. Germline CDR1 and CDR2: SNHLY and FYNNEI. V lost 4 bases and J 4 bases, leaving 8 bases between the germline ends. The chain's CDR3 is CASSAGVYNEQFF. DNA for the CDR3: TGTGCCAGCAGTGCCGGGGTTTACAATGAGCAGTTCTTC. Variable domain in full (rest from reference TRBV2 and TRBJ2-1): EPEVTQTPSHQVTQMGQEVILRCVPISNHLYFYWYRQILGQKVEFLVSFYNNEISEKSEIFDDQFSVERPDGSNFTLKIRSTKLEDSAMYFCASSAGVYNEQFFGPGTRLTVL.

This clone was detected only a few times. The chain joins TRBV7-9 to TRBJ1-4; D call uncertain. This CDR3 contains 15 residues. V was trimmed by 5 bases and J by 0 bases, leaving 10 bases between them. Looked up from germline, CDR1 is SEHNR and CDR2 is FQNEAQ (reference sequence). The CDR3 here is CASSQVRTTNEKLFF. The DNA for the CDR3 is TGTGCCAGCAGCCAAGTTCGGACAACTAATGAAAAACTGTTTTTT.

This clone appeared a few times. This chain connects TRBV19 to TRBJ1-2; no clear D gene. The CDR3 has 16 amino acids. V was cut by 3 bases and J by 0 bases, with 14 bases left in between. Per germline, CDR1 LNHDA and CDR2 SQIVND (reference sequence). The CDR3 bases are TGTGCCAGTAGTATTGTTCCCGGTTGGCCTAACTATGGCTACACCTTC. It yields the protein CASSIVPGWPNYGYTF. Supplemented by reference TRBV19 and TRBJ1-2, the full variable domain reads DGGITQSPKYLFRKEGQNVTLSCEQNLNHDAMYWYRQDPGQGLRLIYYSQIVNDFQKGDIAEGYSVSREKKESFPLTVTSAQKNPTAFYLCASSIVPGWPNYGYTFGSGTRLTVV.

Points on this clone: The sample has other DNA sequences that encode this CDR3 too. The chain joins TRBV10-1 to TRBJ2-7, with D uncertain. The CDR3 loop spans 13 amino acids. Germline assignment: CDR1 WNHNN and CDR2 SYGVQD (reference sequence). V shed 3 bases and J shed 0 bases, with 6 bases lying between them. CDR3 bases: TGCGCCAGCAGTGATCCAAACTCCTACGAGCAGTACTTC. Its protein product is CASSDPNSYEQYF.

The chain employs TRBV6-1 and TRBJ2-1; 9 bases agree with TRBD2. V lost 1 base to trimming and J lost 5 bases; unmatched junction nucleotides: 9. Germline CDR1 and CDR2: MNHNS and SASEGT. The CDR3 sequence is 17 residues long. The CDR3 sequence: CASSEVLAGVLNNEQFF. CDR3 DNA: TGTGCCAGCAGTGAAGTCTTAGCGGGGGTCCTAAACAATGAGCAGTTCTTC.

This clone was seen a handful of times. This chain joins TRBV29-1 and TRBJ2-6; the D is unclear. Per the germline V gene, CDR1 is SQVTM and CDR2 is ANQGSEA. V was pared by 6 bases and J by 0 bases, with 15 bases between. This CDR3 is built from 16 residues. The CDR3 DNA reads TGCAGCGTCCAAAGCCCAGGAGACTCTGGGGCCAACGTCCTGACTTTC. Amino acids: CSVQSPGDSGANVLTF.

The rearrangement joins TRBV18 to TRBJ2-7, with 9 bases aligning to TRBD1. CDR3 length: 16 amino acids. The germline gives CDR1 KGHSH, CDR2 LQKENI. V gave up 5 bases and J gave up 2 bases; unmatched junction bases: 10. The CDR3 nucleotides are TGTGCCAGCTCATTCCCAGCGGGGACAGGGCCCTACGAGCAGTACTTC. It encodes CASSFPAGTGPYEQYF.

The V gene is TRBV6-6, the J gene TRBJ2-7, with a possible D match to TRBD1 (5 bases). The germline V and J ends were trimmed by 6 bases and 7 bases, with 13 bases remaining between them. The CDR3 runs to 12 residues. From germline, CDR1 is MNHNY and CDR2 SVGAGI (reference sequence). The DNA of the CDR3 is TGTGCCAGCAGCCTTTTGGCAGGGGAGCAGTACTTC. Amino acids: CASSLLAGEQYF.

This clone was seen more than once but under ten times. The chain uses TRBV2 and TRBJ1-6; TRBD1 is a possible D gene (5 bases). The CDR3 totals 13 residues. The V end was cut by 6 bases, the J end by 10 bases, with 13 bases between. The germline gives CDR1 SNHLY, CDR2 FYNNEI. CDR3 amino acids: CASRDTSSSPLHF. The CDR3 nucleotides are TGTGCCAGCAGGGACACTTCGTCCTCACCCCTCCACTTT. The full variable domain, in which reference TRBV2 and TRBJ1-6 provide the parts outside the CDR3, is EPEVTQTPSHQVTQMGQEVILRCVPISNHLYFYWYRQILGQKVEFLVSFYNNEISEKSEIFDDQFSVERPDGSNFTLKIRSTKLEDSAMYFCASRDTSSSPLHFGNGTRLTVT.

The table lists this clone with a few counts. V usage is TRBV28 and J usage is TRBJ1-2; a weak D match, TRBD1 (6 bases). Between the trimmed V and J ends, which lost 5 bases and 1 base, there was a span of 14 bases. CDR1 and CDR2 from the germline V gene are MDHEN and SYDVKM. The CDR3 consists of 15 residues. CDR3 in amino acids: CASSPGPDSNYGYTF. CDR3 nucleotides: TGTGCCAGCAGTCCCGGACCGGACAGTAACTATGGCTACACCTTC.

The rearrangement links TRBV29-1 to TRBJ2-3; D is uncertain. Per the germline V gene, CDR1 is SQVTM and CDR2 is ANQGSEA. The CDR3 length is 15 residues. V shed 4 bases and J shed 1 base, with 15 bases lying between them. The CDR3 DNA reads TGCAGCGTTGCTAGTATAGTGGTGGGCACAGATACGCAGTATTTT. Encoded protein: CSVASIVVGTDTQYF.

The V and J genes are TRBV6-1 and TRBJ2-5; weak D call: TRBD1 (5 bases). The V end was cut by 2 bases, the J end by 10 bases, with 17 bases between. Germline V gene sequence: CDR1 MNHNS, CDR2 SASEGT. This CDR3 comprises 14 residues. CDR3 sequence (DNA): TGTGCCAGCAGTGAATGGGGCAGTAATACAATCCAGTACTTC. It yields the protein CASSEWGSNTIQYF.

This clone appeared a few times. The chain joins TRBV7-9 to TRBJ1-4; D not resolved. V lost 5 bases to trimming and J lost 6 bases, with 7 bases between them. Germline loops: CDR1 SEHNR, CDR2 FQNEAQ (reference sequence). The CDR3 is 12 amino acids. CDR3 sequence (DNA): TGTGCCAGCAGCCTCCCAGATGAAAAACTGTTTTTT. It yields the protein CASSLPDEKLFF.

This clone was counted only a few times. The CDR3 DNA is TGTGCCAGCAGCTTAGGGTCATCGGATAGCAATCAGCCCCAGCATTTT. This translates into CASSLGSSDSNQPQHF. This rearrangement joins TRBV11-2 to TRBJ1-5; no clear D. This CDR3 has 16 amino acids. Germline V CDR1 and CDR2: SGHAT, FQNNGV. V shed 1 base and J shed 0 bases, with 10 bases lying between them.

V and J are TRBV5-1 and TRBJ2-3, with 10 bases matching TRBD2. The CDR3 runs 15 residues. Germline lookup yields CDR1 SGHRS and CDR2 YFSETQ. V dropped 4 bases and J dropped 0; count of bases not matched to a gene: 2. This CDR3 is CASSVLAGSTDTQYF. The CDR3 DNA is TGCGCCAGCAGCGTACTAGCGGGGAGCACAGATACGCAGTATTTT.